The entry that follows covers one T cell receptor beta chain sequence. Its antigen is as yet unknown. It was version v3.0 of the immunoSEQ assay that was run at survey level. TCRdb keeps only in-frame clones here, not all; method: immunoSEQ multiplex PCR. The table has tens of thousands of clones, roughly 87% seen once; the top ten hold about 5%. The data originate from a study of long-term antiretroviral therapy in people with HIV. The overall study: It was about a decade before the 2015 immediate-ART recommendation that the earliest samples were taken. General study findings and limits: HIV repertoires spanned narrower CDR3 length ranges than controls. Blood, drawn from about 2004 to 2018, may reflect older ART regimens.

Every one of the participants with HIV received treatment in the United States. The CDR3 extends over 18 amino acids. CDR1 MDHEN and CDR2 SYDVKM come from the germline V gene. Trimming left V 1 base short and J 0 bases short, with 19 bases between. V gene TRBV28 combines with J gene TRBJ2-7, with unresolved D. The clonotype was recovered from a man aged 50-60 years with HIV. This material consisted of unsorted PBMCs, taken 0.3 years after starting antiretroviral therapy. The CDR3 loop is CASSLFAGPSWGSYEQYF. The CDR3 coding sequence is TGTGCCAGCAGTTTATTTGCCGGGCCTTCCTGGGGCTCCTACGAGCAGTACTTC.